These 11 T cell receptor beta chains were sequenced from one sample in a study of blood T cell repertoires in COVID-19. Measured with immunoSEQ multiplex PCR; TCRdb has only the in-frame clones, and not every one. The data contain under 200,000 clones, about 84% of them singletons. Sequenced: peripheral blood. Receptors were obtained from a woman aged 25 to 39 with acute or convalescent COVID-19.

The chain joins TRBV6-6 to TRBJ2-1; maybe TRBD2 (5 bases). The CDR3 sequence is 14 residues long. V dropped 10 bases and J dropped 1 base, with 14 bases sitting between them. Germline V gene sequence: CDR1 MNHNY, CDR2 SVGAGI (reference sequence). The CDR3 is CATTTSGSYNEQFF. The CDR3 coding sequence is TGTGCCACCACTACCTCGGGGTCCTACAATGAGCAGTTCTTC.

CDR3 loop: CASSSDRHGYTF. The CDR3 DNA follows: TGTGCCAGCAGTTCAGACAGACATGGCTACACCTTC. The chain is built from TRBV28 and TRBJ1-2; maybe TRBD1 (5 bases). The V gene lost 4 bases and the J gene lost 6 bases, with 9 bases spanning the gap. In germline, CDR1 is MDHEN, CDR2 SYDVKM. The CDR3 spans 12 residues.

This clone was observed once. A junction boundary mismatches the germline segment, possibly from a read error. The V call is TRBV13, the J call TRBJ2-7; a weak D match, TRBD2 (6 bases). The CDR3 contains 15 residues. Germline-derived CDR1 and CDR2 are PRHDT and FYEKMQ (reference sequence). CDR3 region: CASRLVGGSADEQYF. The DNA for the CDR3 is TGTGCCAGCAGATTAGTCGGGGGTTCAGCGGACGAGCAGTACTTC.

The V and J genes are TRBV11-2 and TRBJ2-2; no definite D call. Germline CDR1 SGHAT, CDR2 FQNNGV. Trimming shortened V by 7 bases and J by 5 bases, and 11 bases separated the two germline ends. The CDR3 covers 13 residues. This CDR3 reads CASTSSRTGELFF. CDR3 DNA: TGTGCCAGCACGAGTTCTCGGACCGGGGAGCTGTTTTTT. Full variable domain (rest looked up from reference TRBV11-2 and TRBJ2-2): EAGVAQSPRYKIIEKRQSVAFWCNPISGHATLYWYQQILGQGPKLLIQFQNNGVVDDSQLPKDRFSAERLKGVDSTLKIQPAKLEDSAVYLCASTSSRTGELFFGEGSRLTVL.

The chain couples TRBV7-2 to TRBJ2-2; 7 bases are a match to TRBD2. The V gene's germline CDR1 is SGHTA and CDR2 FQGNSA. J was trimmed by 0 bases and V by 1 base; bases with no gene match: 2. This CDR3 comprises 16 residues. CDR3 loop: CASSLEGGTNTGELFF. DNA of the CDR3: TGTGCCAGCAGCTTAGAGGGAGGGACGAACACCGGGGAGCTGTTTTTT.

In this sample, this clone turned up a few times. CDR3 in amino acids: CASGGHRGYEQYF. The CDR3 DNA reads TGTGCCAGCGGAGGACACAGGGGTTACGAGCAGTACTTC. The chain couples TRBV13 to TRBJ2-7, with 7 bases aligning to TRBD1. The CDR3 has 13 residues. V lost 8 bases and J lost 4; bases outside the gene matches: 8. Germline-derived CDR1 and CDR2 are PRHDT and FYEKMQ (reference sequence).

The V call is TRBV3-1 (or the pseudogene TRBV3-2), the J call TRBJ1-3; no firm D call. The V end was cut by 0 bases, the J end by 4 bases, with 13 bases between. This CDR3 is built from 16 residues. Germline assignment: CDR1 LGHDT and CDR2 YNNKEL (reference sequence). The CDR3 DNA follows: TGTGCCAGCAGCCAAGACGTTACCGGAGCAGGAAACACCATATATTTT. Amino acids: CASSQDVTGAGNTIYF.

This clone was counted once. The rearrangement uses TRBV6-5 and TRBJ2-3; D not resolved. Trimming took off 0 bases at V and 1 base at J, with 5 bases between the two ends. Germline CDR1 and CDR2: MNHEY and SVGAGI. CDR3 length: 14 amino acids. This CDR3 is CASSYSAGTDTQYF. In DNA, the CDR3 is TGTGCCAGCAGTTACTCGGCAGGCACAGATACGCAGTATTTT.

The chain recombines TRBV19 with TRBJ2-1; a possible D gene is TRBD1 (6 bases). This CDR3 has 15 amino acids. Per germline, CDR1 LNHDA and CDR2 SQIVND (reference sequence). V dropped 1 base and J dropped 7 bases, with 14 bases sitting between them. This CDR3 reads CASSIVMGQGNEQFF. CDR3 in DNA: TGTGCCAGTAGTATAGTGATGGGGCAGGGGAATGAGCAGTTCTTC.

The J gene is TRBJ2-3, the V gene TRBV28, with 12 positions matching TRBD2. The CDR3 covers 17 residues. Germline assignment: CDR1 MDHEN and CDR2 SYDVKM. Trimming cost V 5 bases and J 2 bases; bases outside gene matches: 8. This chain's CDR3 is CASSPTGLAGYTDTQYF. The CDR3 bases are TGTGCCAGCAGTCCCACAGGACTAGCGGGGTACACAGATACGCAGTATTTT.

CDR3 loop: CSASWTGTANTEAFF. The CDR3 region has the DNA TGCAGTGCTAGTTGGACCGGGACAGCGAACACTGAAGCTTTCTTT. The V call is TRBV20-1, the J call TRBJ1-1; TRBD1 agrees at 7 bases. CDR1 is DFQATT and CDR2 is SNEGSKA in the germline V gene (reference sequence). The V gene end was trimmed by 3 bases and the J gene end by 1 base; junction bases not matched to a gene: 8. This CDR3 is 15 amino acids long.